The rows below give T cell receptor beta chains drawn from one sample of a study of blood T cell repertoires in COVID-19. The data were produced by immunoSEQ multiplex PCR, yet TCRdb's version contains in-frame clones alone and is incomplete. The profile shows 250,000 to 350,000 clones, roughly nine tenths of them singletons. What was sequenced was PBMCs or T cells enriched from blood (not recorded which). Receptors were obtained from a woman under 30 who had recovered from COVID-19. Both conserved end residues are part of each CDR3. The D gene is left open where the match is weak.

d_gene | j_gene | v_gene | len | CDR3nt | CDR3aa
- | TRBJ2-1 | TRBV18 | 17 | TGTGCCAGCTCACCGTTCGCGGGGGCCCCAGAATACAATGAGCAGTTCTTC | CASSPFAGAPEYNEQFF
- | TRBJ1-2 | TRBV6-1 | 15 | TGTGCCAGCAGTGAAGCGGTTTCCTATAACTATGGCTACACCTTC | CASSEAVSYNYGYTF
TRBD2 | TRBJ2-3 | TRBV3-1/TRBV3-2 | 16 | TGTGCCAGCAGCCTGGGAGCGGGGGGGTCCGCAGATACGCAGTATTTT | CASSLGAGGSADTQYF
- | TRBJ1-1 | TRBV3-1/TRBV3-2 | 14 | TGTGCCAGCAGCCAAGGGAAGGGGAAGGCTGAAGCTTTCTTT | CASSQGKGKAEAFF
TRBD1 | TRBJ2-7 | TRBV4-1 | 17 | TGCGCCAGCAGCCAAGATCCGCCCGGGACAGGGGTATACGAGCAGTACTTC | CASSQDPPGTGVYEQYF
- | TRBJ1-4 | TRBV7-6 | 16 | TGTGCCAGCAGCTTGACAGTTTTTTCAACTAATGAAAAACTGTTTTTT | CASSLTVFSTNEKLFF
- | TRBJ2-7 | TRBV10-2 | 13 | TGCGCCAGCAGTCGGACATTAACCTACGAGCAGTACTTC | CASSRTLTYEQYF
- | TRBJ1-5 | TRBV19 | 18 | TGTGCCAGTAGTAGGCGGAATGGGGGCTGGGGGAGCAATCAGCCCCAGCATTTT | CASSRRNGGWGSNQPQHF
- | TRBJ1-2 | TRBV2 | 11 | TGTGCCAGCTCGTTAAACTATGGCTACACCTTC | CASSLNYGYTF
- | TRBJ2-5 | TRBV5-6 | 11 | TGTGCCAGCAGCTATCAGGGGACCCAGTACTTC | CASSYQGTQYF